These T cell receptor beta chains were read from a single sample in a study of cytomegalovirus exposure and HLA in healthy donors. Assay: immunoSEQ multiplex PCR; the TCRdb copy retains only in-frame clones and omits some. The sample lists about 52,000 clones, about 50% occurring once. What was sequenced was PBMCs. Receptors were obtained from a human donor in good health. The CDR3 runs from the conserved cysteine through the conserved F or W. The D gene is left open where the match is weak. Clone size is not always given. Where it is, it says once, few, many or a class for expanded clones.

clone_size: few; v_call: TRBV5-8; d_call: TRBD2; j_call: TRBJ2-3; cdr3_nt: TGTGCCAGCAGCCGGCCGGGACTAGCGGGGGCCACAGATACGCAGTATTTT; cdr3_aa: CASSRPGLAGATDTQYF
clone_size: NA; v_call: TRBV7-8; d_call: TRBD1; j_call: TRBJ1-3; cdr3_nt: TGTGCCAGCAGACCCATCAGGGGGCAAGGAAACACCATATATTTT; cdr3_aa: CASRPIRGQGNTIYF
clone_size: NA; v_call: TRBV29-1; d_call: NA; j_call: TRBJ2-5; cdr3_nt: TGCAGCGCCCGGACAGGGAGGGGAGAGACCCAGTACTTC; cdr3_aa: CSARTGRGETQYF
clone_size: NA; v_call: TRBV5-5; d_call: NA; j_call: TRBJ1-1; cdr3_nt: TGTGCCAGCATCGTAGGTAGTCAGGGCACTGAAGCTTTCTTT; cdr3_aa: CASIVGSQGTEAFF
clone_size: NA; v_call: TRBV6-6; d_call: NA; j_call: TRBJ1-5; cdr3_nt: TGTGCCAGCAGTTACCCGACAGGTTATCAGCCCCAGCATTTT; cdr3_aa: CASSYPTGYQPQHF
clone_size: few; v_call: TRBV9; d_call: TRBD1; j_call: TRBJ2-7; cdr3_nt: TGTGCCAGCAGCGCAAAACTCGGACAGGGTGTCTACGAGCAGTACTTC; cdr3_aa: CASSAKLGQGVYEQYF
clone_size: NA; v_call: TRBV6-5; d_call: NA; j_call: TRBJ2-7; cdr3_nt: TGTGCCAGCAGTTACGAAGAGAACTACGAGCAGTACTTC; cdr3_aa: CASSYEENYEQYF
clone_size: NA; v_call: TRBV30; d_call: TRBD1; j_call: TRBJ1-4; cdr3_nt: TGTGCCTGGACCGACAGGGGGCGCCGATTCGGTGAAAAACTGTTTTTT; cdr3_aa: CAWTDRGRRFGEKLFF
clone_size: few; v_call: TRBV23-1; d_call: NA; j_call: TRBJ2-7; cdr3_nt: TGCGCCAGCAGGCGAAAAGCGGTAAACGAGCAGTACTTC; cdr3_aa: CASRRKAVNEQYF
clone_size: NA; v_call: TRBV4-2; d_call: TRBD2; j_call: TRBJ2-7; cdr3_nt: TGTGCCAGCAGCCAAGAGGATCGGCGCGGGGGTTCCTACGAGCAGTACTTC; cdr3_aa: CASSQEDRRGGSYEQYF
clone_size: NA; v_call: TRBV2; d_call: TRBD1; j_call: TRBJ1-2; cdr3_nt: TGTGCCAGCAGTGCTGGACAGGGCTATGGCTACACCTTC; cdr3_aa: CASSAGQGYGYTF
clone_size: few; v_call: TRBV7-3; d_call: NA; j_call: TRBJ1-1; cdr3_nt: TGTGCCAGCAGCTTACTGAGTGGGCCCGCCAACACTGAAGCTTTCTTT; cdr3_aa: CASSLLSGPANTEAFF
clone_size: NA; v_call: TRBV28; d_call: TRBD1; j_call: TRBJ1-4; cdr3_nt: TGTGCCAGCACCCAGGGGACAGCAGCAACTAATGAAAAACTGTTTTTT; cdr3_aa: CASTQGTAATNEKLFF
clone_size: NA; v_call: TRBV20-1; d_call: NA; j_call: TRBJ1-3; cdr3_nt: TGCAGTGCTAGGACAGGAAACACCATATATTTT; cdr3_aa: CSARTGNTIYF
clone_size: NA; v_call: TRBV5-4; d_call: TRBD2; j_call: TRBJ2-1; cdr3_nt: TGTGCCAGCAGCTTGTACCCGGGGGGAAACAATGAGCAGTTCTTC; cdr3_aa: CASSLYPGGNNEQFF
clone_size: NA; v_call: TRBV29-1; d_call: TRBD1; j_call: TRBJ2-2; cdr3_nt: TGCAGCGTCATACAGGGGGCAGTCGGGGAGCTGTTTTTT; cdr3_aa: CSVIQGAVGELFF
clone_size: NA; v_call: TRBV10-2; d_call: NA; j_call: TRBJ2-1; cdr3_nt: TGCGCCAGCAGTGAGGGGGACTTGAATCCTCGTTACAATGAGCAGTTCTTC; cdr3_aa: CASSEGDLNPRYNEQFF
clone_size: NA; v_call: TRBV9; d_call: NA; j_call: TRBJ2-7; cdr3_nt: TGTGCCAGCAGCACCTACCCGGGTGTGACGGAGCAGTACTTC; cdr3_aa: CASSTYPGVTEQYF
clone_size: NA; v_call: TRBV18; d_call: NA; j_call: TRBJ2-7; cdr3_nt: TGTGCCAGCTCACCCTCGGAGGGCTTCAACGAGCAGTACTTC; cdr3_aa: CASSPSEGFNEQYF
clone_size: NA; v_call: TRBV19; d_call: TRBD1; j_call: TRBJ2-1; cdr3_nt: TGTGCCAGTAGTATTGTGTGGGACAGGGAAAATGAGCAGTTCTTC; cdr3_aa: CASSIVWDRENEQFF
clone_size: NA; v_call: TRBV7-9; d_call: TRBD2; j_call: TRBJ2-5; cdr3_nt: TGTTCCATCCCTCCTGTACCGGGACTAGCGGGGGACCAAGAGACCCAGTACTTC; cdr3_aa: CSIPPVPGLAGDQETQYF
clone_size: NA; v_call: TRBV7-2; d_call: TRBD2; j_call: TRBJ2-3; cdr3_nt: TGTGCCAGCAGCACGCAGCCCCCGGGACTAGCGCGGTATTTT; cdr3_aa: CASSTQPPGLARYF
clone_size: NA; v_call: TRBV6-5; d_call: NA; j_call: TRBJ1-5; cdr3_nt: TGTGCCAGCAGTTACGACAGTCGGAGCAATCAGCCCCAGCATTTT; cdr3_aa: CASSYDSRSNQPQHF